This TCR beta chain appears in the sequencing data of a study of blood T cell repertoires in COVID-19 (dated by TCRdb to the early 2020s). For the study in its entirety: The collaborator samples originated in the United States, Italy and Spain and spanned the acute and convalescent phases of COVID-19. The prospective study material was composed of cDNA or gDNA derived from T cells, B-cell-depleted T cells, or PBMCs. Subjects who had been exposed to COVID-19, were actively infected with it, or had recovered from it provided the deeply sampled blood TCRbeta repertoires that made up the dataset. The repertoires were released in a freely available public database intended as a resource for research on the immune response to SARS-CoV-2. The samples were drawn from the first 160 participants of the ongoing ImmuneRACE study and from 1,254 subjects provided by 6 global collaborators. The sample metadata nearly always contained a de-identified subject ID, COVID-19 status, age in years and sex. Where HLA class I and class II types were available, the types were taken from metadata supplied by the sample provider, not from assay-based typing. Here is what the overall study found, with its caveats: The amount of clinical and demographic metadata varied by source and participant and was provided uncurated.

TCRbeta CDR3 regions were amplified from genomic DNA using the immunoSEQ Assay, a bias-controlled multiplex PCR. The source study handled its data this way. The number of nucleated cells in each sample was estimated from the amplification of reference gene primers within the assay. To quantify the absolute abundance of each unique TCRbeta CDR3 rearrangement, sequence reads were collapsed and filtered. Productive Simpson clonality was computed per sample as the square root of Simpson's diversity index over productive rearrangements. TCRdb re-hosts the immuneACCESS table, in-frame sequences only. Its copies lack some clones; in the studies checked, an unresolved V gene accounts for under half of them, and the cause for the rest is not known. Clonal size and the V and J genes are those of that table, whereas D and trimming came from the DNA. This sample lists about 280,000 clones; around 87% were detected once. About 1.5% of the sample is held by the ten biggest clonotypes.

Enrolling through a virtual design, the prospective study's participants ranged in age from about 18 to 100 years and lived across around 25 United States geographic areas. To assign participants to cohorts, the prospective study relied on clinical history that participants themselves reported in a screening survey and a study questionnaire. Each participant in the prospective study had whole blood, serum and a nasopharyngeal or oropharyngeal swab collected by mobile phlebotomists. Prospective study participants could optionally give additional blood draws and questionnaires over an approximately two-month period. Prospective study blood samples were shipped either frozen or at room temperature before DNA extraction. At the junction V is shortened by 5 bases and J by 2 bases; bases outside the gene matches: 5. Based on the germline V gene (reference sequence), the CDR1 and CDR2 sequences are PRHDT and FYEKMQ. Including cysteine and phenylalanine, the CDR3 has 14 amino acids. The retained sequence is limited to the CDR3, 42 bases, with the frame set at the first base.

The sample holds a few counts of this clone. The antigen this receptor binds is unknown. There are no base qualities to consult, and no much larger clone falls within one base. This TCR came from a woman between 18 and 29 years old with acute COVID-19. Here the chain combines TRBV13 and TRBJ2-7; TRBD2 lines up with 8 middle nucleotides. The source material was PBMCs or T cells enriched from blood (not recorded which). The CDR3 in this case is CASSKPGLAYEQYF. The nucleotides are TGTGCCAGCAGCAAACCGGGACTAGCCTACGAGCAGTACTTC.